This record covers a single T cell receptor (beta chain). Amplifying from RNA transcripts, the study obtained TCR beta CDR3 regions. The workflow started with a first-round RT-PCR run with HTBI primers and then moved on to a second-round multiplex PCR. One entry per CDR3 protein results from TCRdb running MiXCR on the multiplex PCR reads. The table includes approximately 700,000 distinct CDR3 sequences, roughly two fifths detected once. In germline, CDR1 is MNHEY, CDR2 SVGAGI. The length of the CDR3 is 15 residues. Trimming took off 4 bases at V and 2 bases at J, with 14 bases between the two ends. These data belong to a study of Graves' ophthalmopathy and Graves' hyperthyroidism. Across the study: Before any treatment, peripheral blood was taken at the initial diagnosis.

The receptor's source is an adult man with Graves' ophthalmopathy. Sequencing was done on a sample of peripheral blood. The chain is built from TRBV6-5 and TRBJ1-1; unclear D gene. The CDR3 nucleotides are TGTGCCAGCAGTTTCGGGTCAGCTAGAAACACTGAAGCTTTCTTT. Amino acid sequence: CASSFGSARNTEAFF.